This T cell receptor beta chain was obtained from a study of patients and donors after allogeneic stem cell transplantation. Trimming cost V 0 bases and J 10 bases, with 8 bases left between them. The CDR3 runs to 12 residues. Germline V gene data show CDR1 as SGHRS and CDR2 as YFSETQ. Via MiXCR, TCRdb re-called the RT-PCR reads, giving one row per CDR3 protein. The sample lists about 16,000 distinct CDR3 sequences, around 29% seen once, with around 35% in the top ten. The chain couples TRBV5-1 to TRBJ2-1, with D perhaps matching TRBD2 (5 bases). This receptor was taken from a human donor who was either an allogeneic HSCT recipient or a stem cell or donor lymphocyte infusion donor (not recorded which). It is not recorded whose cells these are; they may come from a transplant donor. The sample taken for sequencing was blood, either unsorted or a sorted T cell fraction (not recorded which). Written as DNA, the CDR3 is TGCGCCAGCAGCTTGGTAGGGAGCGAGCAGTTCTTC. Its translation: CASSLVGSEQFF.